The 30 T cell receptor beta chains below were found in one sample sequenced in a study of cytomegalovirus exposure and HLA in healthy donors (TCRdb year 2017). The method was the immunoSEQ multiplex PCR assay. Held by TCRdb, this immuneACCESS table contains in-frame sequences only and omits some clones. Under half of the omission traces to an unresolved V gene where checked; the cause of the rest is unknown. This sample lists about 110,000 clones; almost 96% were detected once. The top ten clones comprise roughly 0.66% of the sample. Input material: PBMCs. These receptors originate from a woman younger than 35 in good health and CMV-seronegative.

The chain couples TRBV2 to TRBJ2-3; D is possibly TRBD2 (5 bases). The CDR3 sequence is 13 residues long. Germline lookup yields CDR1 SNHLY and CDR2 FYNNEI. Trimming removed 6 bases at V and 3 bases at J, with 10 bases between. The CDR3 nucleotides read TGTGCCAGCAGAAATCGGGAAACAGATACGCAGTATTTT. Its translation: CASRNRETDTQYF.

CDR3: CASSNTSNYGYTF. The CDR3 nucleotides read TGTGCCAGCAGCAACACATCTAACTATGGCTACACCTTC. The chain joins TRBV5-5 to TRBJ1-2, with D hard to call. Trimming took 4 bases from V and 0 from J, leaving 7 bases between them. This CDR3 is built from 13 residues. From germline, CDR1 is SGHKS and CDR2 YYEKEE (reference sequence).

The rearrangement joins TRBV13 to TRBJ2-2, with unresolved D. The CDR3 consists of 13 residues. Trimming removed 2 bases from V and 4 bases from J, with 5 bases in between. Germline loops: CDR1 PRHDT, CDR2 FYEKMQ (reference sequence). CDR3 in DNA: TGTGCCAGCAGCTTACGGGTCACCGGGGAGCTGTTTTTT. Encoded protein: CASSLRVTGELFF.

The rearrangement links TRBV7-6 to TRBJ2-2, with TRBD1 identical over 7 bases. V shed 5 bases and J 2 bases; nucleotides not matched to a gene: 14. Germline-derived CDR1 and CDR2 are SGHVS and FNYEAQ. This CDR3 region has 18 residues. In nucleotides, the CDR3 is TGTGCCAGCAGCCTTAGTAGGGGGACAGCGACCAACACCGGGGAGCTGTTTTTT. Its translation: CASSLSRGTATNTGELFF.

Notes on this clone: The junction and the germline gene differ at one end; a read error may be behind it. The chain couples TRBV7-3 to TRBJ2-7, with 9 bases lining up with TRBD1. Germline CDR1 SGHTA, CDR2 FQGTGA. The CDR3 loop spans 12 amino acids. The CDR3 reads CASSGNRGPFYF. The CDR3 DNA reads TGTGCCAGCAGCGGTAACAGGGGGCCCTTTTATTTC.

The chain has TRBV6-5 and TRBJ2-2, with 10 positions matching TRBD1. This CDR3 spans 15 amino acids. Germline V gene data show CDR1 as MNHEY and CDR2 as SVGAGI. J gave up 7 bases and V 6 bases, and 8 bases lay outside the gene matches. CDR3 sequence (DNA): TGTGCCAGCAGCCGGGACAGGGGAAGCGTCGGGGAGCTGTTTTTT. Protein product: CASSRDRGSVGELFF.

The CDR3 loop reads CATSRRGTSGGAGKLFF. Here the CDR3 DNA reads TGTGCCACCAGCAGACGCGGGACTAGCGGGGGGGCGGGTAAGCTGTTTTTT. The chain combines TRBV15 with TRBJ2-2; 16 bases align to TRBD2. V shed 2 bases, J shed 12 bases, and the junction held 9 bases outside the gene matches. This CDR3 is 17 amino acids long. Germline V CDR1 and CDR2: LNHNV, YYDKDF (reference sequence).

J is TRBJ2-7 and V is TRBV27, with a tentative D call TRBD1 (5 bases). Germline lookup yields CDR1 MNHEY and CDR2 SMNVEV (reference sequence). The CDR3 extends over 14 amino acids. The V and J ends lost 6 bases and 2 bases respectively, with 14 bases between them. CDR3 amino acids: CASRNHDSTYEQYF. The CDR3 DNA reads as TGTGCCAGCAGGAACCATGACAGCACCTACGAGCAGTACTTC.

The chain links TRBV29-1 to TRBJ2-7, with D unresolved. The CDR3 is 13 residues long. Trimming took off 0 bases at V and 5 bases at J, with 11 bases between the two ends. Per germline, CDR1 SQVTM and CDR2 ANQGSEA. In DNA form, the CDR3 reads TGCAGCGTTGAAGATCAGAACAGCCACGAGCAGTACTTC. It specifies CSVEDQNSHEQYF.

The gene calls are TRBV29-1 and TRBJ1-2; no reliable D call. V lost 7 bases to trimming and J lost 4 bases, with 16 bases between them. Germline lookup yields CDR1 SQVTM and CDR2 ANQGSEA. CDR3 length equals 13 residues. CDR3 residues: CSARLTYGYGYTF. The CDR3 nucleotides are TGCAGCGCCCGACTCACGTACGGCTATGGCTACACCTTC.

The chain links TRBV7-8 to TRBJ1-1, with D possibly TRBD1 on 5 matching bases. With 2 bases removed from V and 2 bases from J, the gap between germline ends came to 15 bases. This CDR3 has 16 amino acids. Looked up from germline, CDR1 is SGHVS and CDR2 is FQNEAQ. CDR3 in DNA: TGTGCCAGCAGCTTAATTATAAGGGGCCCTAACACTGAAGCTTTCTTT. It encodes CASSLIIRGPNTEAFF.

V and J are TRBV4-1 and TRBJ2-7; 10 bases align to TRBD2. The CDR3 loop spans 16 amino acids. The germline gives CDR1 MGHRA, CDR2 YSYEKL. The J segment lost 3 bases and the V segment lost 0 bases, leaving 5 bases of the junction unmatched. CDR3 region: CASSQEITSGDYEQYF. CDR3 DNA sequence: TGCGCCAGCAGCCAAGAGATTACTAGCGGGGACTACGAGCAGTACTTC.

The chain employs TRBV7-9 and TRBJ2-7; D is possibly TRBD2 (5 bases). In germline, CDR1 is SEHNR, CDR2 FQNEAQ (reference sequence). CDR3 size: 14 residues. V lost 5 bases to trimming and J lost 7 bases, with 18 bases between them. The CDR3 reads CASSPLTRPGEQYF. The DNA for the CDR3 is TGTGCCAGCAGCCCCCTCACCAGACCGGGGGAGCAGTACTTC.

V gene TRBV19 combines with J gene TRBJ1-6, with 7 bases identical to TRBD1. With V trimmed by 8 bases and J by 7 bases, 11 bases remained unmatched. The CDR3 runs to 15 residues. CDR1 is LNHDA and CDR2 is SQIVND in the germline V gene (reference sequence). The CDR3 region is CASGTGTAVNSPLHF. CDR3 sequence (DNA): TGTGCCAGTGGAACCGGGACAGCCGTAAATTCACCCCTCCACTTT.

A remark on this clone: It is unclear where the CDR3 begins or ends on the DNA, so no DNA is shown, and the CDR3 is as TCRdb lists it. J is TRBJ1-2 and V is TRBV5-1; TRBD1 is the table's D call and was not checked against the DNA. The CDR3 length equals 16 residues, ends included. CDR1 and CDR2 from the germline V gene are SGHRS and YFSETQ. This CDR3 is CASSLQSFGQGAYLTF.

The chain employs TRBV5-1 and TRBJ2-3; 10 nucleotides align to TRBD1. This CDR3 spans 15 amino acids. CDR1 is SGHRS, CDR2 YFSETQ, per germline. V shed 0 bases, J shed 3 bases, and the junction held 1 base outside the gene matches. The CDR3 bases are TGCGCCAGCAGCTTGGGGACAGGGGGAACAGATACGCAGTATTTT. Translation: CASSLGTGGTDTQYF.

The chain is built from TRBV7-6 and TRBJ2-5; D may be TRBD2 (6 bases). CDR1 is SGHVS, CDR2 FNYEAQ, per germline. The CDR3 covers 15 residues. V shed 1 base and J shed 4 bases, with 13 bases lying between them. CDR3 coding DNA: TGTGCCAGCAGCTTAGGGACAATGGGGGGAGAGACCCAGTACTTC. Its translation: CASSLGTMGGETQYF.

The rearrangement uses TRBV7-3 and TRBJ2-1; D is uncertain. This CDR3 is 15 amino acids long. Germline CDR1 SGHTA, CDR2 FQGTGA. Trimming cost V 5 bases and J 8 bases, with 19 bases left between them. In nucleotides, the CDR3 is TGTGCCAGCAGCCCGACGACCTCAGGTTTCCATGAGCAGTTCTTC. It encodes CASSPTTSGFHEQFF.

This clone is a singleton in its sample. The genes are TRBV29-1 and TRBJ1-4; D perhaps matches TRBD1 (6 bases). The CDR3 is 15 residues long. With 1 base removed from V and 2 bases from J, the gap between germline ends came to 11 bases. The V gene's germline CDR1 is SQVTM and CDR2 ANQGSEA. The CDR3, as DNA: TGCAGCGTTGAAGGACAGGATCCTACTAATGAAAAACTGTTTTTT. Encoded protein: CSVEGQDPTNEKLFF.

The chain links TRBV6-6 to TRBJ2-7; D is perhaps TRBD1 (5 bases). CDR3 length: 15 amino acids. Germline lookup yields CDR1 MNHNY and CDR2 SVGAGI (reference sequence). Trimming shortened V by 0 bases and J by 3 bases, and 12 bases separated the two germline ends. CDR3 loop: CASSYSGLQNYEQYF. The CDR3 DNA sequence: TGTGCCAGCAGTTACTCGGGGCTTCAGAACTACGAGCAGTACTTC.

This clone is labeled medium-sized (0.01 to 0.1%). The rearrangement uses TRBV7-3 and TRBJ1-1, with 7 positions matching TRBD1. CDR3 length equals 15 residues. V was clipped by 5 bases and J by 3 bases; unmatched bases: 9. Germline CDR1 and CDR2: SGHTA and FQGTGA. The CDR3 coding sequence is TGTGCCAGCAGCCATGGGACAGAGGGGGACACTGAAGCTTTCTTT. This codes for CASSHGTEGDTEAFF.

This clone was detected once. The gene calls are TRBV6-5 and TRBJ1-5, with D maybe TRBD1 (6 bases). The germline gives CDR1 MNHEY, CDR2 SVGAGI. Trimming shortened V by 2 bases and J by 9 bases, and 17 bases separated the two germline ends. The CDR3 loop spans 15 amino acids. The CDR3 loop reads CASSYDSGGSGPQHF. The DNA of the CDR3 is TGTGCCAGCAGTTACGACTCGGGGGGCTCGGGGCCCCAGCATTTT.

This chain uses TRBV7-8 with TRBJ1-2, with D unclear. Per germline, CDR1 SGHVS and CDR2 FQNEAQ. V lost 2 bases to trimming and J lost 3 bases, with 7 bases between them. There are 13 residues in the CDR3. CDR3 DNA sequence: TGTGCCAGCAGCTTATACAGACACTATGGCTACACCTTC. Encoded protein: CASSLYRHYGYTF.

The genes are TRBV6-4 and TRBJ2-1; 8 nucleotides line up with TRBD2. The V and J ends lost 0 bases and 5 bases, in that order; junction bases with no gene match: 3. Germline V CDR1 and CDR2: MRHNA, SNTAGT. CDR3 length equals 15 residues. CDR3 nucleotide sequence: TGTGCCAGCAGTGACTCAGCGGGGGCCCACAATGAGCAGTTCTTC. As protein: CASSDSAGAHNEQFF.

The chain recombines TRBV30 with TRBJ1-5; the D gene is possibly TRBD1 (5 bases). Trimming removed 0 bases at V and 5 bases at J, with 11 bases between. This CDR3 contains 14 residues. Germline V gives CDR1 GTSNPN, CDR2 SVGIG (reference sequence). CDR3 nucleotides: TGTGCCTGGAGTGTGGGCCAGGGATATCAGCCCCAGCATTTT. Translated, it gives CAWSVGQGYQPQHF.

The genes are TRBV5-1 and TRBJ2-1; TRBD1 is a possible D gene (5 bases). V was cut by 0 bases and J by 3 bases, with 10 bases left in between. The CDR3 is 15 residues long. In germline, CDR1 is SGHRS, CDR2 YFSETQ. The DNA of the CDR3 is TGCGCCAGCAGCTTGGAGAGACAGAGCTACAATGAGCAGTTCTTC. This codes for CASSLERQSYNEQFF.

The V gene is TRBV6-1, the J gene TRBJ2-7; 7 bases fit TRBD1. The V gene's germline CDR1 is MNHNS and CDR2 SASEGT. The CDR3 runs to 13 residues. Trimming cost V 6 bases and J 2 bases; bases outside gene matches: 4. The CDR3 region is CASSGTAAYEQYF. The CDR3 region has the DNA TGTGCCAGCAGCGGGACAGCAGCCTACGAGCAGTACTTC.

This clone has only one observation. The CDR3 here is CASSYRTGGDEKLFF. The CDR3 nucleotides read TGTGCCAGCAGCTACCGGACAGGGGGCGATGAAAAACTGTTTTTT. The V and J genes are TRBV5-6 and TRBJ1-4; 11 positions agree with TRBD1. The CDR3 runs 15 residues. V trimming: 3 bases; J trimming: 6 bases; junction bases outside the gene matches: 4. CDR1 and CDR2 (germline): SGHDT, YYEEEE.

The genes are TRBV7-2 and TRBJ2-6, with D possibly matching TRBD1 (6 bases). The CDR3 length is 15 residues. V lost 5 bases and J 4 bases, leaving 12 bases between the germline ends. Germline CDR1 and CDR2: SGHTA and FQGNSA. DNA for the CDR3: TGTGCCAGCAGCACACAGGGTTCCGGGGCCAACGTCCTGACTTTC. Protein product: CASSTQGSGANVLTF.

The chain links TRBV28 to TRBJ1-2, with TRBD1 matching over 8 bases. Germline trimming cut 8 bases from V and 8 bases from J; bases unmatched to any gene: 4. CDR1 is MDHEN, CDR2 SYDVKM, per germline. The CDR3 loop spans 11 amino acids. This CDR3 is CASDRGRGYTF. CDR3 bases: TGTGCCAGCGACAGGGGTCGGGGCTACACCTTC.